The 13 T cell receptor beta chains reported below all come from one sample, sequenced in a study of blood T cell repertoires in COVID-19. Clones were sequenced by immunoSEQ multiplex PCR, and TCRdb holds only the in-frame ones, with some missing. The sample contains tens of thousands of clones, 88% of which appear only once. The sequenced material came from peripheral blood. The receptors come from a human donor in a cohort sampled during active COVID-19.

CDR3 sequence reads: CASSLWRDSYGYTF. The CDR3 region has the DNA TGTGCCAGCAGCCTTTGGAGGGACTCCTATGGCTACACCTTC. The chain recombines TRBV14 with TRBJ1-2; weak D call: TRBD1 (5 bases). CDR3 length equals 14 residues. The V gene's germline CDR1 is SGHDN and CDR2 FVKESK. Between the trimmed V and J ends, which lost 4 bases and 4 bases, there was a span of 13 bases.

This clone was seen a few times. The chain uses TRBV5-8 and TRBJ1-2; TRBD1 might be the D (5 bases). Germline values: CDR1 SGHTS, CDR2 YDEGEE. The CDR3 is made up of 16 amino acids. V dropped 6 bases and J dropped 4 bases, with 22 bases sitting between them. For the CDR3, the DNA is TGTGCCAGCACCCCGGGGGGGACCTTTCTTAGCTATGGCTACACCTTC. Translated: CASTPGGTFLSYGYTF.

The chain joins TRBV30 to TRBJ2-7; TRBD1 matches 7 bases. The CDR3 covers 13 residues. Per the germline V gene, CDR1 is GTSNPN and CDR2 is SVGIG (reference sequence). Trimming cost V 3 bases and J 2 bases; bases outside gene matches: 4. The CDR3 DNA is TGTGCCTGGAGGAGGGACAGACCCTACGAGCAGTACTTC. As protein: CAWRRDRPYEQYF. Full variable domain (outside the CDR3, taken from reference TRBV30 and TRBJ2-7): SQTIHQWPATLVQPVGSPLSLECTVEGTSNPNLYWYRQAAGRGLQLLFYSVGIGQISSEVPQNLSASRPQDRQFILSSKKLLLSDSGFYLCAWRRDRPYEQYFGPGTRLTVT.

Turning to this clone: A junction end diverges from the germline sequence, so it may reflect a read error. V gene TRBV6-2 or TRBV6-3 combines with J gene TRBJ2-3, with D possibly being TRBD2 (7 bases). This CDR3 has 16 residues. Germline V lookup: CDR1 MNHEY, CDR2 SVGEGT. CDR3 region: CATSYGSGTNTDTQYF. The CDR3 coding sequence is TGTGCCACCAGTTACGGAAGCGGGACAAACACAGATACGCAGTATTTT.

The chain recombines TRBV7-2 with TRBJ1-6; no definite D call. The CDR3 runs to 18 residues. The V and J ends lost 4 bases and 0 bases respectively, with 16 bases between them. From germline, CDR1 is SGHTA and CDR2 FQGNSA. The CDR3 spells CASSSRAIPSSYNSPLHF. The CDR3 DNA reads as TGTGCCAGCAGCTCCCGAGCCATCCCGAGCTCCTATAATTCACCCCTCCACTTT.

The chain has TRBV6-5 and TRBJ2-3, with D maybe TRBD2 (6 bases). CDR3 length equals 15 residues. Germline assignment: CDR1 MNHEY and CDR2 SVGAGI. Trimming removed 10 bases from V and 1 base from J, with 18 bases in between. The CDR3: CAIRDHRRGTDTQYF. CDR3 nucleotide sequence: TGTGCCATCCGGGACCATCGGAGGGGCACAGATACGCAGTATTTT.

The CDR3 loop reads CASSIDPYGRSPDTQYF. The CDR3 coding sequence is TGTGCCAGTAGTATTGACCCTTACGGGAGGTCCCCAGATACGCAGTATTTT. This chain uses TRBV19 with TRBJ2-3, with 7 nucleotides matching TRBD2. The CDR3 contains 17 residues. Germline CDR1 LNHDA, CDR2 SQIVND (reference sequence). V gave up 3 bases and J gave up 4 bases; unmatched junction bases: 13.

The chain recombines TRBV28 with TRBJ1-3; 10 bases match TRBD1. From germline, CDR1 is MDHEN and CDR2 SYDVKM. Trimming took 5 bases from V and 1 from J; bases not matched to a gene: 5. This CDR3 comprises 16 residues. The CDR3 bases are TGTGCCAGCAGTATCCCGGGACAGGGGTCTGGAAACACCATATATTTT. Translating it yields CASSIPGQGSGNTIYF. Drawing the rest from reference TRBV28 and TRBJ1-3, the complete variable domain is DVKVTQSSRYLVKRTGEKVFLECVQDMDHENMFWYRQDPGLGLRLIYFSYDVKMKEKGDIPEGYSVSREKKERFSLILESASTNQTSMYLCASSIPGQGSGNTIYFGEGSWLTVV.

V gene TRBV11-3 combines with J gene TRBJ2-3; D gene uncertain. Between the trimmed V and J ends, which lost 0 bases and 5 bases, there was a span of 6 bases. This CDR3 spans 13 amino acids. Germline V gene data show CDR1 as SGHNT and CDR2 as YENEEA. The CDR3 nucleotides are TGTGCCAGCAGCTTAGATCCCGGAGATACGCAGTATTTT. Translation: CASSLDPGDTQYF.

The CDR3 spells CASTLPPSGQETQYF. CDR3 in DNA: TGTGCCAGCACCTTGCCTCCTAGCGGGCAAGAGACCCAGTACTTC. The chain couples TRBV6-5 to TRBJ2-5, with 8 bases fitting TRBD2. Germline-derived CDR1 and CDR2 are MNHEY and SVGAGI. The CDR3 length is 15 residues. V was clipped by 7 bases and J by 2 bases; unmatched bases: 9.

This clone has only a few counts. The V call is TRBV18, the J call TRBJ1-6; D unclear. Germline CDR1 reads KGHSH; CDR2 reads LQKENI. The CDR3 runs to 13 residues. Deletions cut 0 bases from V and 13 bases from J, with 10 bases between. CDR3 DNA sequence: TGTGCCAGCTCACCACCACCGCGGATCCCCCTCCACTTT. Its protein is CASSPPPRIPLHF.

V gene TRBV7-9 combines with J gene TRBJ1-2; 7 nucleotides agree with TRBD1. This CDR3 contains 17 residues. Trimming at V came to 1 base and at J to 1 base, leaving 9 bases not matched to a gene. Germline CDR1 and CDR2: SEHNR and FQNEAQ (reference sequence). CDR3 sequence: CASSLDPGQQINYGYTF. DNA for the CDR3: TGTGCCAGCAGCTTAGATCCGGGACAGCAGATTAACTATGGCTACACCTTC.

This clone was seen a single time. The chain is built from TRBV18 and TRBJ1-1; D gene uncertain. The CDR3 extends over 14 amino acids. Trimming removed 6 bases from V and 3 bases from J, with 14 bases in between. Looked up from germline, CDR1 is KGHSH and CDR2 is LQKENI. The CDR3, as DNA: TGTGCCAGCTCCCCCCAGGTTCAGGACACTGAAGCTTTCTTT. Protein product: CASSPQVQDTEAFF. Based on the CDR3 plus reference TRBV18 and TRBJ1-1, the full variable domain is NAGVMQNPRHLVRRRGQEARLRCSPMKGHSHVYWYRQLPEEGLKFMVYLQKENIIDESGMPKERFSAEFPKEGPSILRIQQVVRGDSAAYFCASSPQVQDTEAFFGQGTRLTVV.